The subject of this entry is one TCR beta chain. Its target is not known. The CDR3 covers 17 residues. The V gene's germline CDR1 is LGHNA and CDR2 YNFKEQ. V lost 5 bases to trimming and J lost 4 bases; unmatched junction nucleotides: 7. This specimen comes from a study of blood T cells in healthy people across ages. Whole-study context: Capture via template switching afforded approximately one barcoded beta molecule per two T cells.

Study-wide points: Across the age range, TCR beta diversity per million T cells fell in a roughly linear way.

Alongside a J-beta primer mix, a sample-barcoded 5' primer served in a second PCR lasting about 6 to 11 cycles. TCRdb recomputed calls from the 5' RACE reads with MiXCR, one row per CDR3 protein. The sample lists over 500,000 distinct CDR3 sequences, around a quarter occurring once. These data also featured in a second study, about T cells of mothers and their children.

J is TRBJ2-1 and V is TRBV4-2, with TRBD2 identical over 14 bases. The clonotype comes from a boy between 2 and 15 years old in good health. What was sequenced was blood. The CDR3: CASSRGLAGGSYNEQFF. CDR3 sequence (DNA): TGTGCCAGCAGCAGAGGACTAGCGGGGGGCTCGTACAATGAGCAGTTCTTC.